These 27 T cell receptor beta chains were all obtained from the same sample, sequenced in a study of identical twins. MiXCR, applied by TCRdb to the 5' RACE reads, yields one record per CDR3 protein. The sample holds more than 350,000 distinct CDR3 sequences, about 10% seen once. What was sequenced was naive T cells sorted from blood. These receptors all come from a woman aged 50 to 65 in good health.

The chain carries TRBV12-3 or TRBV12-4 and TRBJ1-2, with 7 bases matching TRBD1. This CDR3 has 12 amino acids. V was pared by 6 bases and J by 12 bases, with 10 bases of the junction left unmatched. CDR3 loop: CASSRTTGSNTF. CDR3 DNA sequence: TGTGCCAGCAGCCGGACGACAGGGTCAAACACCTTC.

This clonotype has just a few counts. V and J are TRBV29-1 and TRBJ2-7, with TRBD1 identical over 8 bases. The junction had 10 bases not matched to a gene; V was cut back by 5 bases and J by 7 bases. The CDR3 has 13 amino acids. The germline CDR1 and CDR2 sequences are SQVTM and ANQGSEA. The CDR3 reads CSVRTGLGTEQYV. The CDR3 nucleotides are TGCAGCGTTAGGACAGGGCTGGGGACGGAGCAGTACGTC.

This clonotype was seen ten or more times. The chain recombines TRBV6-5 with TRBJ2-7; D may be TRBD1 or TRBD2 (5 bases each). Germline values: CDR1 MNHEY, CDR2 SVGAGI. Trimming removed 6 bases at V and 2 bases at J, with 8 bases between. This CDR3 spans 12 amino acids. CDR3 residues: CASRPGPYEQYF. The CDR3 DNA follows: TGTGCCAGCAGGCCGGGGCCCTACGAGCAGTACTTC.

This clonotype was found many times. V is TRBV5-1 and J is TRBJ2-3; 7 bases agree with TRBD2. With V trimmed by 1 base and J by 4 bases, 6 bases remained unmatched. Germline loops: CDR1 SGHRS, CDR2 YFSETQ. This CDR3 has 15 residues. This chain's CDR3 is CASSLKRGAADTQYF. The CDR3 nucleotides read TGCGCCAGCAGCTTGAAGCGGGGAGCTGCAGATACGCAGTATTTT.

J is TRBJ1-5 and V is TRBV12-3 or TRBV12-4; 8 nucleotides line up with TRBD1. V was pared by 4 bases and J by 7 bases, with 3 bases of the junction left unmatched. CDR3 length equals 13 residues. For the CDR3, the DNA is TGTGCCAGCAGTTCCAGGGGGCAGCAGCCCCAGCATTTT. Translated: CASSSRGQQPQHF.

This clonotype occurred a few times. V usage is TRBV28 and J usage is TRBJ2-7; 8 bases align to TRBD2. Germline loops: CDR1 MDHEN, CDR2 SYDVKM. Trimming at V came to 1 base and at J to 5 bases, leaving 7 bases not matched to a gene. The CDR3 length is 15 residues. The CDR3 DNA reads TGTGCCAGCAGTTTATCAGCGGGAGTGAGGAACGAGCAGTACTTC. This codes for CASSLSAGVRNEQYF.

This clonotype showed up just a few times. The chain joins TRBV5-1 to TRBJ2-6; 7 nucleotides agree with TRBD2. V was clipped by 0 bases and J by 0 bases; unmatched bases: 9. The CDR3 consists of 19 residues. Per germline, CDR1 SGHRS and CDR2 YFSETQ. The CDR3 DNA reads TGCGCCAGCAGCTTGGCACGGGGAGGGATTGGCTCTGGGGCCAACGTCCTGACTTTC. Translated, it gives CASSLARGGIGSGANVLTF.

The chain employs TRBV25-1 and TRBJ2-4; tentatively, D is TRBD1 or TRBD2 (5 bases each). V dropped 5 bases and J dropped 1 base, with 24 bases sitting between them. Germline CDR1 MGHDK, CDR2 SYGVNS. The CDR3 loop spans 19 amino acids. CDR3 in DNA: TGTGCCAGCAGTACCACGCTAGAGGGGAAGGCTGTGGCCAAAAACATTCAGTACTTC. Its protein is CASSTTLEGKAVAKNIQYF.

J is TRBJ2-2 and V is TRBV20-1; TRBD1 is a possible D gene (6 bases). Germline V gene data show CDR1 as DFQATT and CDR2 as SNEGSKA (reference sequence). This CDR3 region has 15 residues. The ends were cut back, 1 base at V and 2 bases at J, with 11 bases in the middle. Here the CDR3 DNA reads TGCAGTGCTAGAGCGTGGGGGCGCAACACCGGGGAGCTGTTTTTT. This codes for CSARAWGRNTGELFF.

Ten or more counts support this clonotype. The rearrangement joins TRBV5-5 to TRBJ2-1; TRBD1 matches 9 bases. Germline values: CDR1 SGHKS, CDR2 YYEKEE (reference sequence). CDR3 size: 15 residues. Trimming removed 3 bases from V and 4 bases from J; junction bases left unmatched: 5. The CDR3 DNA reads TGTGCCAGCAGCTCGGGGGACAGGGAGTACAATGAGCAGTTCTTC. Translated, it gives CASSSGDREYNEQFF.

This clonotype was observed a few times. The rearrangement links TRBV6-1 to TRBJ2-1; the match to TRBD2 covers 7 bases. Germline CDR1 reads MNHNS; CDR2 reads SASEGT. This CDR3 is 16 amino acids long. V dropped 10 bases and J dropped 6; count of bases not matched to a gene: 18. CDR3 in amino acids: CATLVVGGRLGNEQFF. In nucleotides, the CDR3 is TGTGCCACCCTGGTTGTTGGCGGGAGATTGGGCAATGAGCAGTTCTTC.

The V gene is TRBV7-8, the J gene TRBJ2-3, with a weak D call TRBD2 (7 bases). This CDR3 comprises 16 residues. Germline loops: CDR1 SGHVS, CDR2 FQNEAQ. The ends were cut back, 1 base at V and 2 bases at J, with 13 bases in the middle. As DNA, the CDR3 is TGTGCCAGCAGCTTAGGGGGAGGGGGAAACACAGATACGCAGTATTTT. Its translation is CASSLGGGGNTDTQYF.

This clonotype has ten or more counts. The CDR3 DNA follows: TGTGCCAGCAGCTTAGTTTCGGCTAGCCTACTACCCTGGGAGCTGTTTTTT. This gives the protein CASSLVSASLLPWELFF. The V call is TRBV11-2, the J call TRBJ2-2; D is possibly TRBD2 (5 bases). The V and J ends lost 1 base and 9 bases respectively, with 21 bases between them. This CDR3 is built from 17 residues. Germline V lookup: CDR1 SGHAT, CDR2 FQNNGV. Full variable domain (missing parts from reference TRBV11-2 and TRBJ2-2): EAGVAQSPRYKIIEKRQSVAFWCNPISGHATLYWYQQILGQGPKLLIQFQNNGVVDDSQLPKDRFSAERLKGVDSTLKIQPAKLEDSAVYLCASSLVSASLLPWELFFGEGSRLTVL.

CDR3 amino acids: CASRGGLAGVSEQFF. In nucleotides, the CDR3 is TGTGCCAGCAGGGGTGGGCTAGCGGGGGTTTCTGAGCAGTTCTTC. The rearrangement joins TRBV6-2 or TRBV6-3 to TRBJ2-1; TRBD2 agrees at 10 bases. The CDR3 consists of 15 residues. The V gene's germline CDR1 is MNHEY and CDR2 SVGEGT. V trimming: 6 bases; J trimming: 9 bases; junction bases outside the gene matches: 11.

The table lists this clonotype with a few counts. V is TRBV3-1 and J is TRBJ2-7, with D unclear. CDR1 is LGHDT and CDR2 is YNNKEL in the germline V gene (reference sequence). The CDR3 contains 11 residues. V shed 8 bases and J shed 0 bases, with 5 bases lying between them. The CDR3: CASGPSYEQYV. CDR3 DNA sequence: TGTGCCAGCGGGCCCTCCTACGAGCAGTACGTC.

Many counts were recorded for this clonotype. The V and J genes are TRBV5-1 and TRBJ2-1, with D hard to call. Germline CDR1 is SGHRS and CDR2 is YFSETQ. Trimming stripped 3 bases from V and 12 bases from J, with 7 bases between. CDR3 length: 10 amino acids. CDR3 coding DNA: TGCGCCAGCAGCTCACATGGGCAGTTCTTC. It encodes CASSSHGQFF.

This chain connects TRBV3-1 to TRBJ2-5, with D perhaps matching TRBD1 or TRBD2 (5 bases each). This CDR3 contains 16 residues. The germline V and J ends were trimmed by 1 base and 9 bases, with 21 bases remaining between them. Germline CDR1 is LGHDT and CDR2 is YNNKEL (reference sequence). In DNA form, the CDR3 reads TGTGCCAGCAGCCAAGTGTGGGTAGCCTCTAGAGGGGCCCAGTACTTC. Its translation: CASSQVWVASRGAQYF.

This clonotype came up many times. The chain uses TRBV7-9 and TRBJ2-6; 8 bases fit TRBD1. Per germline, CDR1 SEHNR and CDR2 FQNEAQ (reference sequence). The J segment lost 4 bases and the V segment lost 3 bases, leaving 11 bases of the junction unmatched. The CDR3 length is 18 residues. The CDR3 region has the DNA TGTGCCAGCAGCTTGAACGCAGGGGGCGTGGAAGGGGCCAACGTCCTGACTTTC. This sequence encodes CASSLNAGGVEGANVLTF.

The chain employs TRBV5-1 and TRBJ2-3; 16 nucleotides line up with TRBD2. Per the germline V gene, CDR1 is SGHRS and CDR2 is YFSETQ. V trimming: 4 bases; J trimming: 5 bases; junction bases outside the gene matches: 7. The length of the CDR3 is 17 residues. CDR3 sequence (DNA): TGCGCCAGCAGCCCTGGGACTAGCGGGAGGGCCGTAGATACGCAGTATTTT. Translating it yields CASSPGTSGRAVDTQYF.

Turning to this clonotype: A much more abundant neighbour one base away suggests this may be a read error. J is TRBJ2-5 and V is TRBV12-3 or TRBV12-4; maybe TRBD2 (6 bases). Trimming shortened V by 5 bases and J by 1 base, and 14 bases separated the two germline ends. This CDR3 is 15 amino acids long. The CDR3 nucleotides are TGTGCCAGCAGTCCCCAGGGACTGATCCAAGAGACCCAGTACTTC. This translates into CASSPQGLIQETQYF.

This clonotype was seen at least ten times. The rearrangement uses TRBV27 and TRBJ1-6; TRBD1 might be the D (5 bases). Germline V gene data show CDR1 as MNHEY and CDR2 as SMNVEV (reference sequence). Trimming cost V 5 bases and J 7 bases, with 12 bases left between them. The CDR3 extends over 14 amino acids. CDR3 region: CASSREGRNSPLHF. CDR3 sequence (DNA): TGTGCCAGCAGTAGGGAGGGGAGAAATTCACCCCTCCACTTT.

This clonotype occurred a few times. Here the CDR3 DNA reads TGTGCCAGCAGCTTTTTGTACAGGGGTAGTAATGAGCAGTTCTTC. Translated, it gives CASSFLYRGSNEQFF. V gene TRBV11-2 combines with J gene TRBJ2-1, with 7 bases aligning to TRBD1. In germline, CDR1 is SGHAT, CDR2 FQNNGV. After removal of 3 bases from V and 7 bases from J, the junction contained 9 bases not matched to a gene. This CDR3 spans 15 amino acids.

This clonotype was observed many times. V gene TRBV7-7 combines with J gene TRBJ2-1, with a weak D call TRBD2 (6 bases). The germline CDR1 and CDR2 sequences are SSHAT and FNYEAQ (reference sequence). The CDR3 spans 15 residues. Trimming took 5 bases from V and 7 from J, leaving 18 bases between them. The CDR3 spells CASSPAGSPWNEQFF. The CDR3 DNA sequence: TGTGCCAGCAGCCCAGCGGGCTCTCCGTGGAATGAGCAGTTCTTC.

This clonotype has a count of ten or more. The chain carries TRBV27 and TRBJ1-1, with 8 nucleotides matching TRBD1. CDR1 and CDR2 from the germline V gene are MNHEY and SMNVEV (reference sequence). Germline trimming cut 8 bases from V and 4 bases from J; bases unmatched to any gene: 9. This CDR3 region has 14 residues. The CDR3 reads CASVPGGVGTEAFF. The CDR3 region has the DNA TGTGCCAGCGTCCCAGGGGGCGTTGGCACTGAAGCTTTCTTT.

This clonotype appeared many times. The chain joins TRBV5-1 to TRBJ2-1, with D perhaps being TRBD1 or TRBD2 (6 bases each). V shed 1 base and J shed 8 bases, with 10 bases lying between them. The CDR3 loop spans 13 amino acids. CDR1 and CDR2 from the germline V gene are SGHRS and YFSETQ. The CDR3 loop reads CASSLRGAYEQFF. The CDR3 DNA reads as TGCGCCAGCAGCTTGAGGGGGGCGTATGAGCAGTTCTTC. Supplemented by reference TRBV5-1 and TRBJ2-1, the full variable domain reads KAGVTQTPRYLIKTRGQQVTLSCSPISGHRSVSWYQQTPGQGLQFLFEYFSETQRNKGNFPGRFSGRQFSNSRSEMNVSTLELGDSALYLCASSLRGAYEQFFGPGTRLTVL.

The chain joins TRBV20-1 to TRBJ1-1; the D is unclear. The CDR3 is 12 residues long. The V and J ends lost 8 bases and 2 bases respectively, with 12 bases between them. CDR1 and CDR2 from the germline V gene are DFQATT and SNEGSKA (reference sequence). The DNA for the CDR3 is TGCAGTCTATCGGGGAGAAACACTGAAGCTTTCTTT. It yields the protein CSLSGRNTEAFF.

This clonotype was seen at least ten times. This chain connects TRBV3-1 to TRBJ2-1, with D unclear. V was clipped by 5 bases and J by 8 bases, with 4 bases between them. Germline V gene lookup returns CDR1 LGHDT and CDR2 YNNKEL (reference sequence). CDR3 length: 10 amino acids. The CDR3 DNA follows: TGTGCCAGCAGCTTGTATGAGCAGTTCTTC. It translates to CASSLYEQFF.